This paragraph reports one T cell receptor (beta chain). Its antigen is unknown. The sample is drawn from a study of T cell responses to AZD1222 COVID-19 vaccine. CDR1 and CDR2 (germline): SGHKS, YYEKEE (reference sequence). The CDR3 contains 17 residues. Trimming cost V 0 bases and J 2 bases, with 15 bases left between them. Overall study results and limits: The number of AZD1222 recipients seropositive at baseline was only 6 or 7. Spike-specific TCRs gained breadth and depth after people received two AZD1222 doses. In all cases, repertoires were sampled only after the peak T cell response.

Libraries were prepared by immunoSEQ multiplex PCR; TCRdb keeps only in-frame clonotypes and omits some of them. Here the sample spans fewer than 150,000 clones, roughly nine tenths being singletons. The source of this sequence is an adult who received the AZD1222 COVID-19 vaccine. Sample: peripheral blood, taken 28 days after the second AZD1222 dose. The V and J genes are TRBV5-5 and TRBJ2-1; no clear D. Written as DNA, the CDR3 is TGTGCCAGCAGCTTGGTTAGCACAACTTACACCTACAATGAGCAGTTCTTC. It codes for CASSLVSTTYTYNEQFF.